The rows below give T cell receptor beta chains drawn from one sample of a study of early T cells in non-severe SARS-CoV-2 infection. Using its own MiXCR run on the 5' RACE reads, TCRdb lists one record per CDR3 protein. The sample has roughly 97,000 distinct CDR3 sequences; more than 9.5% are singletons. The starting material was whole blood, obtained at baseline. The receptors were sampled from an adult who was a healthcare worker with PCR-confirmed SARS-CoV-2 infection or an uninfected control (not recorded which). CDR3s leave out the opening cysteine and the closing phenylalanine or tryptophan. A D gene is named only where the DNA matches it firmly. The listing skips clone size in some rows; elsewhere it reads once, few, many or a size class.

clone size	J gene	V gene	D gene	CDR3 protein
few	TRBJ2-4	TRBV7-3	.	ASSLTNGGNIQY
few	TRBJ2-1	TRBV12-3/TRBV12-4	TRBD2	ASNLGLADNEQF
.	TRBJ2-2	TRBV6-6	.	ASSLVRGELF
many	TRBJ2-2	TRBV5-1	.	ASSLAVTGELF
.	TRBJ2-5	TRBV18	.	ASSLSRESETQY
few	TRBJ2-1	TRBV7-2	.	ASSLQGYYNEQF
few	TRBJ2-3	TRBV19	TRBD2	ASSSPGLAESTDTQY
.	TRBJ1-2	TRBV29-1	.	SVEINYGYT
.	TRBJ1-4	TRBV9	.	ASSVGSTNEKLF
few	TRBJ2-7	TRBV27	.	ASSRVDGPPYEQY
.	TRBJ2-7	TRBV7-2	.	ASSLSGLWPYEQY
.	TRBJ2-1	TRBV11-2	.	ASSRSNEQF
few	TRBJ1-6	TRBV3-1	.	ASSHWAGQGDSPLH
.	TRBJ2-3	TRBV2	.	ASSDGEGGGTQY
many	TRBJ2-2	TRBV12-3/TRBV12-4	.	ASSIDRNTGELF
few	TRBJ2-1	TRBV6-5	.	ASALGRGAGGEQF
.	TRBJ2-7	TRBV12-3/TRBV12-4	TRBD1	ASSSGTGGYEQY
few	TRBJ2-7	TRBV7-9	TRBD1	ASSSLTGIRNEQY
few	TRBJ1-5	TRBV6-6	.	ASTLGGSNQPQH
many	TRBJ1-6	TRBV6-1	.	ASSEVSPLH
many	TRBJ2-7	TRBV10-1	.	ASSDPSVPTYEQY
many	TRBJ1-2	TRBV6-5	TRBD1	ASSYGVGTAPLRYGYT
.	TRBJ2-3	TRBV14	.	ASSQDHGTQY
.	TRBJ1-3	TRBV7-9	.	ASSPPGSGNTIY
.	TRBJ1-2	TRBV29-1	TRBD1	SVETGDRVNYGYT
.	TRBJ2-5	TRBV10-3	.	AIRDSWEETQY
few	TRBJ2-5	TRBV29-1	.	SVSTVGETQY
few	TRBJ2-7	TRBV20-1	.	SAASSRGAIGEQY
many	TRBJ2-1	TRBV11-2	TRBD2	ASSLLSGGPYNEQF
.	TRBJ2-7	TRBV5-1	.	ASSLDILSSYEQY
.	TRBJ2-1	TRBV5-1	TRBD2	ASSFTGLAGVYNEQF
many	TRBJ1-4	TRBV27	TRBD1	ASSTGGDEKLF
few	TRBJ1-3	TRBV2	TRBD1	ASSDPGQGAGNTIY
.	TRBJ2-7	TRBV15	.	ATSVGVPPYEQY
many	TRBJ2-3	TRBV7-9	.	ASSYTDTQY
.	TRBJ2-7	TRBV5-1	TRBD1	ASSLGGQESYEQY